A single sample is the source of the 6 T cell receptor beta chains below, sequenced in a study of cytomegalovirus exposure and HLA in healthy donors. TCRdb's table, derived via immunoSEQ multiplex PCR, lists solely in-frame clones and lacks some. Altogether over 55,000 clones are present, about 96% being singletons, with the ten largest covering around 0.83%. Sequencing was done on a sample of PBMCs. These receptors were collected from a young man in good health and CMV-seronegative.

The CDR3 coding sequence is TGTGCCAGCAGGGTCGGGGATACGCAGTATTTT. Amino acid sequence: CASRVGDTQYF. The chain uses TRBV2 and TRBJ2-3; no firm D call. Trimming took off 6 bases at V and 6 bases at J, with 7 bases between the two ends. Germline V gives CDR1 SNHLY, CDR2 FYNNEI. The CDR3 has 11 residues. Full variable domain (missing parts from reference TRBV2 and TRBJ2-3): EPEVTQTPSHQVTQMGQEVILRCVPISNHLYFYWYRQILGQKVEFLVSFYNNEISEKSEIFDDQFSVERPDGSNFTLKIRSTKLEDSAMYFCASRVGDTQYFGPGTRLTVL.

This chain links TRBV29-1 with TRBJ2-7; maybe TRBD2 (5 bases). CDR1 SQVTM and CDR2 ANQGSEA come from the germline V gene. The CDR3 contains 13 residues. Trimming removed 3 bases from V and 1 base from J, with 10 bases in between. The CDR3 loop reads CSVEYGESYEQYF. CDR3 DNA sequence: TGCAGCGTTGAGTACGGGGAATCCTACGAGCAGTACTTC.

The rearrangement joins TRBV7-9 to TRBJ1-1; D is unresolved. The CDR3 contains 17 residues. Germline values: CDR1 SEHNR, CDR2 FQNEAQ (reference sequence). Trimming took off 1 base at V and 1 base at J, with 16 bases between the two ends. CDR3 region: CASSLGLREIENTEAFF. CDR3 sequence (DNA): TGTGCCAGCAGCTTAGGATTACGGGAAATCGAGAACACTGAAGCTTTCTTT.

V and J are TRBV29-1 and TRBJ2-7; weak D call: TRBD2 (5 bases). Germline CDR1 reads SQVTM; CDR2 reads ANQGSEA. The CDR3 contains 11 residues. With 6 bases removed from V and 2 bases from J, the gap between germline ends came to 8 bases. The CDR3: CSVGSPYEQYF. In DNA form, the CDR3 reads TGCAGCGTAGGGAGCCCCTACGAGCAGTACTTC.

V and J are TRBV27 and TRBJ2-1; 9 bases align to TRBD2. Germline trimming cut 5 bases from V and 4 bases from J; bases unmatched to any gene: 9. CDR1 and CDR2 from the germline V gene are MNHEY and SMNVEV (reference sequence). The CDR3 is 16 residues long. The DNA of the CDR3 is TGTGCCAGCAGTGCAAGACTAGCGGAGATATACAATGAGCAGTTCTTC. Translation gives CASSARLAEIYNEQFF.

This clone was seen once. The chain joins TRBV4-2 to TRBJ1-5; a possible D gene is TRBD1 (6 bases). V lost 0 bases and J 2 bases, leaving 8 bases between the germline ends. Germline-derived CDR1 and CDR2 are LGHNA and YNFKEQ. This CDR3 is built from 15 residues. The CDR3 nucleotides are TGTGCCAGCAGCCAAGAGGCAGGGGGCAATCAGCCCCAGCATTTT. It translates to CASSQEAGGNQPQHF.